Included here is one T cell receptor beta chain sequence, with context. Its antigen remains unknown. Only in-frame clones appear in the TCRdb table, and some are missing; sequencing was by immunoSEQ multiplex PCR. Of 150,000 to 200,000 clones listed, approximately 88% are singletons. The data originate from a study of cytomegalovirus exposure and HLA in healthy donors. Whole-study findings and limits: Cytomegalovirus-associated status was assigned to more than 150 TCR beta chains.

With 2 bases removed from V and 3 bases from J, the gap between germline ends came to 7 bases. Germline values: CDR1 SGHTA, CDR2 FQGNSA. This CDR3 contains 14 residues. Source material: PBMCs. The chain is built from TRBV7-2 and TRBJ2-2; no clear D. This clonotype was obtained from a man younger than 35 in good health and CMV-seropositive. Here the CDR3 reads CASSLWLDTGELFF. The CDR3 nucleotides are TGTGCCAGCAGCTTATGGCTGGACACCGGGGAGCTGTTTTTT.